This TCR beta chain was profiled in a study of blood T cell repertoires in COVID-19. Study context: COVID-19 samples collected from the United States, Italy and Spain covered acute and convalescent phases. The cDNA or gDNA used as material had been derived from T cells, B-cell-depleted T cells, or PBMCs.

Per the original data handling: From reference gene primer amplification, estimates of nucleated cell counts were derived. TCRdb's copy holds only in-frame clones and misses some; the assay was immunoSEQ multiplex PCR. V and J calls and clone size follow that table, whereas D and trimming were derived from the DNA. The data hold about 130,000 clones, with around 81% observed a single time. This CDR3 has 14 amino acids. Trimming removed 4 bases from V and 4 bases from J, with 13 bases in between. Germline CDR1 is SNHLY and CDR2 is FYNNEI. The sample consisted of peripheral blood. The chain is built from TRBV2 and TRBJ1-2; D gene ambiguous. The TCR originated in a man aged 35 to 55 with active or convalescent COVID-19. The CDR3: CASSAREGGYGYTF. The DNA of the CDR3 is TGTGCCAGCAGTGCTCGGGAAGGCGGCTATGGCTACACCTTC.